This TCR beta chain was sequenced during a study of blood T cells in healthy people across ages (dated by TCRdb to the mid-2010s). For context, the study as a whole: Template switching captured roughly one uniquely barcoded TCR beta cDNA molecule per two T cells in model experiments. Using the same blood draw, the study looked at two additional independent replicas of 1 million unique cDNA reads for two donors, one aged 18 to 30 and the other aged 80 or older. Age-related changes in TCR beta repertoire diversity were measured in the study by deep sequencing normalized with unique cDNA molecular identifiers. Four age groups were formed from the donors: young (average roughly 16 years), middle-aged (less than 40), aged (about 62) and long-lived (more than 75). To avoid experimental bias, donors of different ages were randomly spread across the sequencing lanes.

The method was 5' RACE. The sequencer listed for this sample is Illumina HiSeq 2500. A second PCR of about 6 to 12 cycles was run with a J-beta primer mix and a sample-barcoded 5' primer. A template-switch 5' adaptor carrying 12 random nucleotides introduced a unique molecular identifier onto each TCR beta cDNA molecule. Each sample yielded at least 3 million CDR3-containing paired-end reads. First-strand cDNA was synthesized from all RNA with the Mint cDNA synthesis kit, primed by a TRBC-specific oligonucleotide. Following uracil-DNA glycosylase treatment, all cDNA underwent a first 18-cycle PCR with the universal primers M1SS and BC2_uni_R. The study's own analysis went as follows. Normalization of each sample was performed by random selection of 1 million high-quality reads, each carrying a distinct molecular identifier. Instead of being binned into consensus sequences, reads that shared molecular identifiers were thrown out. MiTCR, run with a Q25 quality threshold and the strictest error-elimination algorithm, handled CDR3 identification, clonotype clustering and error correction. A nonparametric unseen species model using Euler transformation provided a lower-bound estimate of total TCR beta diversity. TCRdb handled the public reads itself, with Q25 trimming in fastp and clone calling in MiXCR, and kept productive beta chains. Identical CDR3 protein sequences are pooled into one entry, listed with their most common genes and DNA. These V and J calls originate from TCRdb's pipeline instead of the authors' own analysis. In this sample the table shows approximately 1.5 million distinct CDR3 sequences, roughly 43% of which occur a single time. The ten largest clones add up to about 4% of the sample.

The roughly 38 donors, aged 6 to 90 years, were systemically healthy Caucasian individuals from Russia. Each donor gave around 9.8 milliliters of peripheral blood, collected into EDTA-treated Vacutainer tubes. Ficoll-Paque density-gradient centrifugation was used to isolate PBMCs, with at least 7 million obtained per sample. Total RNA, at least 5 micrograms per sample, was extracted from PBMCs with Trizol reagent. For every donor, flow cytometry on a PBMC aliquot measured the percentage of naive CD45RAhigh/CD27high T cells. Notes on this clonotype: The clone's antigen remains unknown. Per-base quality was not reported, and no clone a single base away is much larger than it.

Trimming at the junction amounts to 3 bases on V and 1 base on J, and the germline ends lie 9 bases apart. Per the germline V gene, SGHTA is the CDR1 and FQGNSA is the CDR2. The CDR3 runs 14 residues from the cysteine to the phenylalanine. Just the 42-base CDR3 DNA is kept, in frame starting at base 1. Study-wide conclusions, independent of this receptor: A strong correlation was found between observed TCR beta diversity and the percentage of naive T cells measured by flow cytometry. Bulk unsorted PBMC profiling prevented conclusive comparison of naive and antigen-experienced compartments. Estimates of total diversity from one million sequenced T cells were regarded as lower bounds and underestimates. Donor CMV infection status was unknown, potentially confounding age-related changes in expanded clonotypes. Compared with the aged group, the long-lived group had more naive CD4+ T cells, fewer expanded clones and increased TCR diversity, suggesting age selection. Observed TCR beta diversity per million T cells fell roughly linearly with age, and a significant reduction was already apparent by age roughly 41.

The chain is assembled from TRBV7-2 and TRBJ1-1; the D gene assignment is ambiguous. The clonotype was recovered from a woman aged 18 to 35 in good health. The sample was blood. The CDR3 here reads CASSFQSANTEAFF. The DNA is as follows: TGTGCCAGCAGCTTCCAAAGCGCGAACACTGAAGCTTTCTTT.